The 3 T cell receptor beta chains listed next were all sequenced from one sample in a study of cytomegalovirus exposure and HLA in healthy donors. PCR primers comprised 60 Vbeta and 13 Jbeta primers. Using immunoSEQ multiplex PCR, the repertoire was profiled, and TCRdb retains in-frame clones only, with some absent. The data show about 110,000 clones, roughly two thirds seen once. Sequencing used PBMCs. Source of these receptors: a man aged 35-49 years in good health and CMV-seronegative.

The V call is TRBV6-5, the J call TRBJ2-3; the match to TRBD2 covers 10 bases. This CDR3 comprises 15 residues. V gave up 8 bases and J gave up 2 bases; unmatched junction bases: 7. Germline V gives CDR1 MNHEY, CDR2 SVGAGI. The CDR3 sequence: CASGRSGGDTDTQYF. The CDR3 DNA follows: TGTGCCAGCGGGAGGAGCGGGGGGGACACAGATACGCAGTATTTT.

As for this clone: At one end the junction does not follow the germline gene, possibly because of a read error. The genes are TRBV7-7 and TRBJ2-2, with 9 bases matching TRBD1. Per germline, CDR1 SSHAT and CDR2 FNYEAQ (reference sequence). The length of the CDR3 is 16 residues. In DNA, the CDR3 is TGTGCTAGCAGCCCGACCGGGACAGGGTACTTTGGGGAGCTGTTTTTT. Its translation is CASSPTGTGYFGELFF. The complete variable domain, with remaining parts taken from reference TRBV7-7 and TRBJ2-2, reads GAGVSQSPRYKVTKRGQDVTLRCDPISSHATLYWYQQALGQGPEFLTYFNYEAQPDKSGLPSDRFSAERPEGSISTLTIQRTEQRDSAMYRCASSPTGTGYFGELFFGEGSRLTVL.

The V and J genes are TRBV7-6 and TRBJ2-2; 8 bases match TRBD2. This CDR3 comprises 21 residues. Germline CDR1 is SGHVS and CDR2 is FNYEAQ. V lost 0 bases and J lost 1; bases outside the gene matches: 16. CDR3 in amino acids: CASSLASVLAGRTRNTGELFF. The CDR3 coding sequence is TGTGCCAGCAGCTTAGCTTCTGTCCTAGCGGGCAGGACAAGGAACACCGGGGAGCTGTTTTTT.